Listed below are T cell receptor beta chains from one sample, sequenced in a study of blood T cell repertoires in COVID-19. Clones were sequenced by immunoSEQ multiplex PCR, and TCRdb holds only the in-frame ones, with some missing. The sample includes about 200,000 clones, about 85% of them seen just once. The specimen sequenced was PBMCs or T cells enriched from blood (not recorded which). These receptors all come from a woman between 40 and 55 years old in a cohort exposed to, infected with or recovered from COVID-19 (not recorded which). The CDR3 runs from the conserved cysteine through the conserved F or W. A D gene is named only where the DNA matches it firmly. Not every row has a clone size; where given, it reads once, few, many or a size class.

d_gene	v_gene	j_gene	abundance	CDR3aa	CDR3nt
TRBD2	TRBV7-8	TRBJ2-5	-	CASSESGRGETQYF	TGTGCCAGCAGCGAAAGCGGGAGGGGCGAGACCCAGTACTTC
TRBD1	TRBV27	TRBJ1-1	few	CASSLEGAITEAFF	TGTGCCAGCAGTTTAGAGGGGGCGATCACTGAAGCTTTCTTT
TRBD2	TRBV5-5	TRBJ2-3	-	CASSSSWTGGYSDTQYF	TGTGCCAGCAGCTCGTCCTGGACGGGAGGTTATTCAGATACGCAGTATTTT
-	TRBV19	TRBJ1-5	-	CASSATVRSNQPQHF	TGTGCCAGTAGTGCAACGGTCCGAAGCAATCAGCCCCAGCATTTT
TRBD2	TRBV5-1	TRBJ2-5	-	CASSVGAGEETQYF	TGCGCCAGCAGCGTCGGAGCGGGGGAGGAGACCCAGTACTTC
-	TRBV30	TRBJ1-3	-	CAWSYPGGEVGNTIYF	TGTGCCTGGAGTTACCCCGGGGGGGAAGTTGGAAACACCATATATTTT
TRBD1	TRBV27	TRBJ1-5	-	CASADRVKNQPQHF	TGTGCCAGCGCCGACAGGGTTAAAAATCAGCCCCAGCATTTT
-	TRBV7-9	TRBJ1-4	-	CASSFDSGVKLFF	TGTGCCAGCAGCTTCGATAGCGGGGTAAAACTGTTTTTT
-	TRBV2	TRBJ2-1	-	CASTPGDYNEQFF	TGTGCCAGCACCCCCGGGGACTACAATGAGCAGTTCTTC
TRBD1	TRBV7-2	TRBJ1-1	-	CASSLVGTGGREAFF	TGTGCCAGCAGCTTAGTGGGGACAGGTGGCCGAGAAGCTTTCTTT
TRBD1	TRBV7-6	TRBJ2-2	few	CASSFWDRLYLAGELFF	TGTGCCAGCAGCTTCTGGGACAGACTCTATTTGGCCGGGGAGCTGTTTTTT
-	TRBV12-5	TRBJ2-1	-	CASGPGAEQFF	TGTGCTAGTGGTCCGGGTGCTGAGCAGTTCTTC
-	TRBV14	TRBJ1-2	-	CASSTNHAADYGYTF	TGTGCCAGCAGCACTAATCACGCGGCAGACTATGGCTACACCTTC
-	TRBV6-5	TRBJ2-2	-	CASGTIAGTGELFF	TGTGCCAGCGGCACCATCGCAGGCACCGGGGAGCTGTTTTTT
-	TRBV7-8	TRBJ2-5	-	CASSLYLGLRATQYF	TGTGCCAGCAGCTTATATTTGGGGTTGAGGGCGACCCAGTACTTC
-	TRBV7-2	TRBJ2-1	-	CASSFSGRNEQFF	TGTGCCAGCAGCTTTTCAGGGCGCAATGAGCAGTTCTTC
TRBD1	TRBV5-4	TRBJ1-5	-	CASSYTGDRGNQPQHF	TGTGCCAGCAGCTATACAGGGGATCGGGGCAATCAGCCCCAGCATTTT
-	TRBV10-3	TRBJ1-2	-	CAISLEGIRGYTF	TGTGCCATCAGTTTAGAGGGAATCCGTGGCTACACCTTC
TRBD1	TRBV7-2	TRBJ1-1	-	CASSSRGAGGTEAFF	TGTGCCAGCAGCTCCCGAGGGGCAGGGGGCACTGAAGCTTTCTTT
TRBD1	TRBV6-4	TRBJ1-5	-	CASSVTGEGNQPQHF	TGTGCCAGCAGTGTGACAGGGGAGGGCAATCAGCCCCAGCATTTT
-	TRBV3-1/TRBV3-2	TRBJ2-2	-	CASSQGAGGELFF	TGTGCCAGCAGCCAAGGAGCTGGCGGGGAGCTGTTTTTT
-	TRBV4-1	TRBJ2-7	-	CASSQETGPTYEQYF	TGCGCCAGCAGCCAAGAAACAGGGCCCACCTACGAGCAGTACTTC
TRBD2	TRBV6-6	TRBJ2-1	-	CASSLPGTSAFFNEQFF	TGTGCCAGCAGTCTACCCGGGACTAGCGCTTTCTTCAATGAGCAGTTCTTC
-	TRBV5-5	TRBJ1-1	once	CASSLVDSTEAFF	TGTGCCAGCAGTTTAGTGGACAGCACTGAAGCTTTCTTT
TRBD1	TRBV4-1	TRBJ1-1	few	CASSQTPGTGDEAFF	TGCGCCAGCAGCCAAACACCCGGGACAGGGGATGAGGCTTTCTTT